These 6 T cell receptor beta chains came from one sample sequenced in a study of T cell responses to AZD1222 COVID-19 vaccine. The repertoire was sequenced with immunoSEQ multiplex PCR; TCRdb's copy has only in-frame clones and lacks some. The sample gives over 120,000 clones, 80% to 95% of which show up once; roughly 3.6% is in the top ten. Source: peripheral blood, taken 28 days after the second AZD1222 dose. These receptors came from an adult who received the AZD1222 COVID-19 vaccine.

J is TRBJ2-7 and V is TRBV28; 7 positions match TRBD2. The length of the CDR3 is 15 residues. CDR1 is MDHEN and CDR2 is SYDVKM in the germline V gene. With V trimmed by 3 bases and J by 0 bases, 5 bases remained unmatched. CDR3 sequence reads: CASSFGGFNSYEQYF. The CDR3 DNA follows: TGTGCCAGCAGTTTCGGGGGGTTCAACTCCTACGAGCAGTACTTC.

CDR3 DNA: TGTGCCAGCAGCTTACAAAGTGGGCAAGAGACCCAGTACTTC. It translates to CASSLQSGQETQYF. The rearrangement joins TRBV7-2 to TRBJ2-5; no clear D gene. V shed 2 bases and J shed 2 bases, with 9 bases lying between them. The CDR3 has 14 residues. CDR1 SGHTA and CDR2 FQGNSA come from the germline V gene.

The CDR3 region has the DNA TGTGCCAGCAGCTTCACGTTACAGGGTGGCGAAAAACTGTTTTTT. It encodes CASSFTLQGGEKLFF. The chain is built from TRBV11-2 and TRBJ1-4; perhaps TRBD1 as D (6 bases). The CDR3 loop spans 15 amino acids. CDR1 is SGHAT and CDR2 is FQNNGV in the germline V gene. V was clipped by 3 bases and J by 8 bases, with 16 bases between them. Full variable domain (remainder filled in from reference TRBV11-2 and TRBJ1-4): EAGVAQSPRYKIIEKRQSVAFWCNPISGHATLYWYQQILGQGPKLLIQFQNNGVVDDSQLPKDRFSAERLKGVDSTLKIQPAKLEDSAVYLCASSFTLQGGEKLFFGSGTQLSVL.

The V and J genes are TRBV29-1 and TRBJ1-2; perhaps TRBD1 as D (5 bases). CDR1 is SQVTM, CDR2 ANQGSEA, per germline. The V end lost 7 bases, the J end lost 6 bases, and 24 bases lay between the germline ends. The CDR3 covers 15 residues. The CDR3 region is CSAKIHGSGWDGYTF. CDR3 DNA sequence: TGCAGCGCCAAAATTCATGGTTCAGGGTGGGATGGCTACACCTTC. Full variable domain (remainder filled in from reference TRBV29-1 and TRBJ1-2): SAVISQKPSRDICQRGTSLTIQCQVDSQVTMMFWYRQQPGQSLTLIATANQGSEATYESGFVIDKFPISRPNLTFSTLTVSNMSPEDSSIYLCSAKIHGSGWDGYTFGSGTRLTVV.

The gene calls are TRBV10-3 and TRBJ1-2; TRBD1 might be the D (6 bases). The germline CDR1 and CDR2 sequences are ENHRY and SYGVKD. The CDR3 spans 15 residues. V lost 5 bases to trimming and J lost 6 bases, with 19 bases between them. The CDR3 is CAISRGSGAVDGYTF. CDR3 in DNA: TGTGCCATCAGTCGGGGGTCAGGGGCGGTAGATGGCTACACCTTC.

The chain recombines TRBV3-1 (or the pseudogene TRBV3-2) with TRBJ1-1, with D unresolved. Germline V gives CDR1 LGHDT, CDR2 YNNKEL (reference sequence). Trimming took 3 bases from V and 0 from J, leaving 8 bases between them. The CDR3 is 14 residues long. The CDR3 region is CASSQRTLNTEAFF. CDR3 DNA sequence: TGTGCCAGCAGCCAGAGGACTCTGAACACTGAAGCTTTCTTT.